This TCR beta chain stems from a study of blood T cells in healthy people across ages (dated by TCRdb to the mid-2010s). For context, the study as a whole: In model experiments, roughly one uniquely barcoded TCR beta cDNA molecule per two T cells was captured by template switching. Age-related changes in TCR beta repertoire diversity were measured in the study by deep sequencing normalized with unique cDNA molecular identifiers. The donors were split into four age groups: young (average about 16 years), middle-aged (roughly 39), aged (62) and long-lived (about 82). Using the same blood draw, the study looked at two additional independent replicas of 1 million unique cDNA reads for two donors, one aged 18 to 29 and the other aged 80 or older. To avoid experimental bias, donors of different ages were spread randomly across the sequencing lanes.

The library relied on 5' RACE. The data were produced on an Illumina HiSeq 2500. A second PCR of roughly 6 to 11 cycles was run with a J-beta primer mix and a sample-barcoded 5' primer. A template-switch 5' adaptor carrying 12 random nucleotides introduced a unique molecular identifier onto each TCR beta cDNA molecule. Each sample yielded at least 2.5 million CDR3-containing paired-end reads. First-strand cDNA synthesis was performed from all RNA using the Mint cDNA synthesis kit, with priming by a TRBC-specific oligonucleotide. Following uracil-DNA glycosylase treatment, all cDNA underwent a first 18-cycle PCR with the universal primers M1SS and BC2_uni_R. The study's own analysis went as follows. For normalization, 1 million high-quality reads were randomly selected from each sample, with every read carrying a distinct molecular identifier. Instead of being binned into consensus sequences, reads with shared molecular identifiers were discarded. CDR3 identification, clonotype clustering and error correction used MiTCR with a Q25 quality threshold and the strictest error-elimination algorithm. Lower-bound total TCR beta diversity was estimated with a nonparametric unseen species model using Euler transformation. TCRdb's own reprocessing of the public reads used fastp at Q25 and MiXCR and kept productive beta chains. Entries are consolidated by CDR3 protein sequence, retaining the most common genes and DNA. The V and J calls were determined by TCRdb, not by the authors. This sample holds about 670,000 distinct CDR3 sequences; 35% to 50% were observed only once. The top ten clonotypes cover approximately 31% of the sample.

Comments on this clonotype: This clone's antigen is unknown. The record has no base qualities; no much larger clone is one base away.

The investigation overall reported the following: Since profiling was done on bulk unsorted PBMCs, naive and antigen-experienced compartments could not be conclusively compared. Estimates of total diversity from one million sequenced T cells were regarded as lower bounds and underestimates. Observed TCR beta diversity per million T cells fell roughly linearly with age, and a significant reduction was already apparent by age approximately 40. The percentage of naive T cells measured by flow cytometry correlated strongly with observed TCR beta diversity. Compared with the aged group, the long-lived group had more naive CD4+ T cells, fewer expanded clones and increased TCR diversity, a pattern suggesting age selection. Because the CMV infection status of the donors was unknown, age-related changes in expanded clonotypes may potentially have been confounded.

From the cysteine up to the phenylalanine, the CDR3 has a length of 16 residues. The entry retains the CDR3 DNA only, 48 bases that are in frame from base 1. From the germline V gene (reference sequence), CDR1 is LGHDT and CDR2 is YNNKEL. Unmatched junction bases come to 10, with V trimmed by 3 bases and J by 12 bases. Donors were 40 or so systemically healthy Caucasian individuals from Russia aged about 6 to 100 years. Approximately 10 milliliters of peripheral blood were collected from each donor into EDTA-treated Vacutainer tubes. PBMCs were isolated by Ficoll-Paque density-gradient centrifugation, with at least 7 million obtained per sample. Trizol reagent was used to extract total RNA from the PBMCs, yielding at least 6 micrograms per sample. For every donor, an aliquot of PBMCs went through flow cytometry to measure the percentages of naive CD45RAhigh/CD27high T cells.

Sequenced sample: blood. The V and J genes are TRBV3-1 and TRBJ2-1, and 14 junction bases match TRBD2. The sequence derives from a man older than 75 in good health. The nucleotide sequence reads TGTGCCAGCAGCCAGCCCGGGACTAGCGGGAGCGCCCGGCAGTTCTTC. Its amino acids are CASSQPGTSGSARQFF.